These 12 T cell receptor beta chains came from one sample sequenced in a study of blood T cell repertoires in COVID-19. Clones were sequenced by immunoSEQ multiplex PCR, and TCRdb holds only the in-frame ones, with some missing. In the table there are approximately 230,000 clones, about 80% of which are singletons. Sequencing was carried out using PBMCs or T cells enriched from blood (not recorded which). Receptors were obtained from a man aged 35 to 55 who had recovered from COVID-19.

The V gene is TRBV4-3, the J gene TRBJ2-1; 11 nucleotides match TRBD2. V was pared by 0 bases and J by 6 bases, with 7 bases of the junction left unmatched. The CDR3 spans 17 residues. Germline-derived CDR1 and CDR2 are LGHNA and YSLEER. CDR3 residues: CASSQDIASGGFNEQFF. The CDR3 nucleotides read TGCGCCAGCAGCCAAGATATCGCTAGCGGGGGGTTCAATGAGCAGTTCTTC.

The chain is built from TRBV5-1 and TRBJ2-3; the match to TRBD1 covers 8 bases. Unmatched junction bases numbered 7, after V lost 6 bases and J lost 4 bases. This CDR3 region has 14 residues. The germline CDR1 and CDR2 sequences are SGHRS and YFSETQ. The CDR3 nucleotides read TGCGCCAGCAAAATGCAGGGGGCAGCAGATACGCAGTATTTT. Its protein is CASKMQGAADTQYF.

The V call is TRBV11-2, the J call TRBJ2-6; TRBD1 matches at 7 bases. The length of the CDR3 is 19 residues. The germline CDR1 and CDR2 sequences are SGHAT and FQNNGV. The junction had 14 bases not matched to a gene; V was cut back by 5 bases and J by 1 base. The CDR3, as DNA: TGTGCCAGCAGCCCCACTAAGACAGGGTCGGGTTCTGGGGCCAACGTCCTGACTTTC. Its translation is CASSPTKTGSGSGANVLTF.

The rearrangement links TRBV5-5 to TRBJ1-2; TRBD1 aligns across 8 bases. The germline CDR1 and CDR2 sequences are SGHKS and YYEKEE (reference sequence). J was trimmed by 4 bases and V by 3 bases; bases with no gene match: 2. The CDR3 totals 13 residues. Here the CDR3 DNA reads TGTGCCAGCAGCTCGACAGGGGCCTATGGCTACACCTTC. Translated, it gives CASSSTGAYGYTF.

This clone was recorded once. The chain recombines TRBV7-9 with TRBJ1-6, with a possible D match to TRBD1 (6 bases). The germline V gene encodes CDR1 SEHNR and CDR2 FQNEAQ (reference sequence). V was clipped by 5 bases and J by 9 bases, with 11 bases between them. The CDR3 runs to 13 residues. Written as DNA, the CDR3 is TGTGCCAGCAGCGGACAGTCGGGTTCACCCCTCCACTTT. Residues: CASSGQSGSPLHF.

This chain joins TRBV11-2 and TRBJ2-7; 7 bases align to TRBD2. Germline V gene lookup returns CDR1 SGHAT and CDR2 FQNNGV. The CDR3 loop spans 17 amino acids. V lost 5 bases and J lost 2; bases outside the gene matches: 15. The CDR3 sequence is CASSPKGRVAGAYEQYF. Here the CDR3 DNA reads TGTGCCAGCAGCCCAAAAGGAAGGGTAGCGGGTGCCTACGAGCAGTACTTC.

The chain has TRBV3-1 (or the pseudogene TRBV3-2) and TRBJ1-3; possibly TRBD1 for D (6 bases). This CDR3 region has 16 residues. Germline V gene sequence: CDR1 LGHDT, CDR2 YNNKEL (reference sequence). The ends were cut back, 4 bases at V and 6 bases at J, with 19 bases in the middle. CDR3 loop: CASSLQGRATENTIYF. CDR3 nucleotide sequence: TGTGCCAGCAGCCTACAGGGTCGTGCGACCGAAAACACCATATATTTT.

A word on this clone: Possible read error: a much larger clone is one base away. The chain joins TRBV7-9 to TRBJ2-3; the match to TRBD1 covers 11 bases. There are 14 residues in the CDR3. Germline lookup yields CDR1 SEHNR and CDR2 FQNEAQ (reference sequence). V gave up 5 bases and J gave up 4 bases; unmatched junction bases: 2. The CDR3 sequence is CASSPGQGADTQYF. The CDR3 coding sequence is TGTGCCAGCAGCCCGGGACAGGGGGCAGATACGCAGTATTTT.

The sample holds one count of this clone. The chain carries TRBV7-2 and TRBJ2-3; TRBD2 agrees at 8 bases. Germline CDR1 SGHTA, CDR2 FQGNSA. This CDR3 is 16 amino acids long. After removal of 6 bases from V and 2 bases from J, the junction contained 10 bases not matched to a gene. The chain's CDR3 is CASSPPGGRVTDTQYF. The DNA of the CDR3 is TGTGCCAGCAGTCCACCGGGGGGGCGCGTCACAGATACGCAGTATTTT.

This rearrangement joins TRBV28 to TRBJ1-1; 9 bases are shared with TRBD1. The CDR3 contains 14 residues. Trimming cost V 6 bases and J 2 bases; bases outside gene matches: 4. Germline V gives CDR1 MDHEN, CDR2 SYDVKM. The CDR3 nucleotides are TGTGCCAGCAGCCGTACAGGGGGCAACACTGAAGCTTTCTTT. It specifies CASSRTGGNTEAFF.

This chain connects TRBV5-5 to TRBJ1-5; 7 positions agree with TRBD1. There are 16 residues in the CDR3. V was clipped by 2 bases and J by 7 bases; unmatched bases: 12. The germline V gene has CDR1 SGHKS and CDR2 YYEKEE (reference sequence). CDR3 in DNA: TGTGCCAGCAGCTTCAACCCGGGACAGATTGAACAGCCCCAGCATTTT. It is translated as CASSFNPGQIEQPQHF.

This clone was detected only a few times. The chain employs TRBV9 and TRBJ2-1; 14 nucleotides agree with TRBD2. V lost 3 bases and J lost 6; bases outside the gene matches: 2. CDR1 and CDR2 (germline): SGDLS, YYNGEE. There are 15 residues in the CDR3. DNA of the CDR3: TGTGCCAGCAGCGAGGGACTAGCGGGAGTCAATGAGCAGTTCTTC. Protein sequence: CASSEGLAGVNEQFF.